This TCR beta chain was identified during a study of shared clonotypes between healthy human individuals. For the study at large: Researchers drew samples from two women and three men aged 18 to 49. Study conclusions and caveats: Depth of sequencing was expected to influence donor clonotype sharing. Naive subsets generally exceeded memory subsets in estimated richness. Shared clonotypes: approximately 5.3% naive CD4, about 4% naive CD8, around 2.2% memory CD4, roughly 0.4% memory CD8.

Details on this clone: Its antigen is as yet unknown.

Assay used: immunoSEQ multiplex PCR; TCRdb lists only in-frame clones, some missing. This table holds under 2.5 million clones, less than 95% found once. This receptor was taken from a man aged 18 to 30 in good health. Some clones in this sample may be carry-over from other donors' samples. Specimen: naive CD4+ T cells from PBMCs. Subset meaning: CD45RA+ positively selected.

CDR3 coding DNA: TGTGCCATCAGAAGCACACCTACCGGGGAGCTGTTTTTT. Translated, it gives CAIRSTPTGELFF. The rearrangement uses TRBV10-3 and TRBJ2-2; no definite D call. The germline gives CDR1 ENHRY, CDR2 SYGVKD. The length of the CDR3 is 13 residues. The V end was cut by 6 bases, the J end by 5 bases, with 10 bases between.